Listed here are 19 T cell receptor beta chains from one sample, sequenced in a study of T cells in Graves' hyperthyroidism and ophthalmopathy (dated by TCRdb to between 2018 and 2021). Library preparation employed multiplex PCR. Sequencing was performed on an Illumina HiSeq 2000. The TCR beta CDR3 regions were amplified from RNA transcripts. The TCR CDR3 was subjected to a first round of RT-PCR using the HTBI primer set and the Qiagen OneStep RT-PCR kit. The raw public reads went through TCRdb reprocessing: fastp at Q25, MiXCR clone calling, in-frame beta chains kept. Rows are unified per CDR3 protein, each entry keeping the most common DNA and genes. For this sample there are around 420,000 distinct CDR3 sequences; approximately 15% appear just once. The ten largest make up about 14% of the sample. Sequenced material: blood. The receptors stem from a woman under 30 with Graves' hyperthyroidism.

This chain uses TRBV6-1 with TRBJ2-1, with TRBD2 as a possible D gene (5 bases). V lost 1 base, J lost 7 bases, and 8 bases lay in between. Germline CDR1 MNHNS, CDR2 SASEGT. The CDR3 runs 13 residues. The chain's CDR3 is CASSEGGRNEQFF. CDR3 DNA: TGTGCCAGCAGTGAAGGAGGGCGAAATGAGCAGTTCTTC.

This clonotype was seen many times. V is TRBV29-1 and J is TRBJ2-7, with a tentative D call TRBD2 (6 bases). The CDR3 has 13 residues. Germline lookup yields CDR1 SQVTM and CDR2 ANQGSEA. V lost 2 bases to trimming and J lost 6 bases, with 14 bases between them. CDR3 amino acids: CSVESDWGVEQYF. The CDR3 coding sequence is TGCAGCGTTGAATCCGACTGGGGGGTCGAGCAGTACTTC.

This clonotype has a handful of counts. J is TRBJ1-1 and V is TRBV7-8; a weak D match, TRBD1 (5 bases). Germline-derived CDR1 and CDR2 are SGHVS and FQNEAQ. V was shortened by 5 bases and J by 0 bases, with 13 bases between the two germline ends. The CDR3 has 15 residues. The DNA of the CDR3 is TGTGCCAGCAGCATGGGCAGGGAGTTGAACACTGAAGCTTTCTTT. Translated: CASSMGRELNTEAFF.

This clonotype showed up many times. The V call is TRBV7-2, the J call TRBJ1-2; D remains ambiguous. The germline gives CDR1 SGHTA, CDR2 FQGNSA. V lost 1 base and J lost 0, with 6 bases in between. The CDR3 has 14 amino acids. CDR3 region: CASSLVRPNYGYTF. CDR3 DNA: TGTGCCAGCAGCTTAGTACGTCCTAACTATGGCTACACCTTC.

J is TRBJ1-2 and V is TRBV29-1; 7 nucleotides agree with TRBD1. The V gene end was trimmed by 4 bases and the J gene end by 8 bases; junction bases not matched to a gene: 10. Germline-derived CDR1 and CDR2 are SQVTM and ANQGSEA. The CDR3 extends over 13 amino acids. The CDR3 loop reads CSVVGRGSIGYTF. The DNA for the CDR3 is TGCAGCGTTGTTGGCAGGGGGTCAATAGGCTACACCTTC.

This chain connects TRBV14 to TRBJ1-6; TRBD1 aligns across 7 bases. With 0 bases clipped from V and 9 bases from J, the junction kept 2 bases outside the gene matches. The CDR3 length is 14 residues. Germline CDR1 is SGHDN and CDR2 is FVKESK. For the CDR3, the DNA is TGTGCCAGCAGCCAAGAGAACAGGGGTTCACCCCTCCACTTT. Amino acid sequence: CASSQENRGSPLHF.

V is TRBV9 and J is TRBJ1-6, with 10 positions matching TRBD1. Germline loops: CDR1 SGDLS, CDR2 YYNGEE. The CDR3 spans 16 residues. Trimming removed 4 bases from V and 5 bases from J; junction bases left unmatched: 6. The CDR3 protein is CASSFGQGGNNSPLHF. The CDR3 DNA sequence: TGTGCCAGCAGCTTCGGACAGGGGGGAAATAATTCACCCCTCCACTTT. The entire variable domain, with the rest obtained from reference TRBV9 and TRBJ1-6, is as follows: DSGVTQTPKHLITATGQRVTLRCSPRSGDLSVYWYQQSLDQGLQFLIQYYNGEERAKGNILERFSAQQFPDLHSELNLSSLELGDSALYFCASSFGQGGNNSPLHFGNGTRLTVT.

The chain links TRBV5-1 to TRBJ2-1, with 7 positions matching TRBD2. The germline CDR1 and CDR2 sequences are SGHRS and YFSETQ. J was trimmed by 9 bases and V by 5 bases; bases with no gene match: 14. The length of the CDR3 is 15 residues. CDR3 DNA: TGCGCCAGCAGTCCCCGGACTAGTCGGCTGGGTGAGCAGTTCTTC. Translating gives CASSPRTSRLGEQFF. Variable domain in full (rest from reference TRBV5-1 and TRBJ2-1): KAGVTQTPRYLIKTRGQQVTLSCSPISGHRSVSWYQQTPGQGLQFLFEYFSETQRNKGNFPGRFSGRQFSNSRSEMNVSTLELGDSALYLCASSPRTSRLGEQFFGPGTRLTVL.

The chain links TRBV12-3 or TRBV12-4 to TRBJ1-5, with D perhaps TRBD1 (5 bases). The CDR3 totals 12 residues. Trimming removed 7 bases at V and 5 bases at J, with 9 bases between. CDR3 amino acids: CASTVTDQPQHF. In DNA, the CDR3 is TGTGCCAGCACCGTGACAGATCAGCCCCAGCATTTT.

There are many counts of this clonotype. CDR3 protein: CASSQVTAGSTEAFF. CDR3 coding DNA: TGTGCCAGCAGCCAAGTAACCGCCGGGAGCACTGAAGCTTTCTTT. The chain combines TRBV3-1 with TRBJ1-1, with no clear D. CDR3 size: 15 residues. Germline CDR1 LGHDT, CDR2 YNNKEL (reference sequence). The V end was cut by 1 base, the J end by 4 bases, with 13 bases between.

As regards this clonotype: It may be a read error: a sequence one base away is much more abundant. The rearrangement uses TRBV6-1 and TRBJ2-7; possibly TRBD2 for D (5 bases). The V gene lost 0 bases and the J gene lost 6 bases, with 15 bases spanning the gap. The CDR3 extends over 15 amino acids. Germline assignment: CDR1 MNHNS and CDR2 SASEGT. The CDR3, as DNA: TGTGCCAGCAGTGAAGCTCGGGAAAGCCCCCTCGAGCAGTACTTC. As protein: CASSEARESPLEQYF.

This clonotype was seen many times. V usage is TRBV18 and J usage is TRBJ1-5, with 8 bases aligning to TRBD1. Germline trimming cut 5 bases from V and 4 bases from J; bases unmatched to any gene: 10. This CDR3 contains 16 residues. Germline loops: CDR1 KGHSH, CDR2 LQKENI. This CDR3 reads CASSNMKTGGNQPQHF. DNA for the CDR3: TGTGCCAGCTCAAACATGAAAACAGGGGGGAATCAGCCCCAGCATTTT.

This CDR3 is CASSSSWGYEINNEQFF. As DNA, the CDR3 is TGTGCCAGCAGCTCGAGCTGGGGGTACGAGATTAACAATGAGCAGTTCTTC. The J gene is TRBJ2-1, the V gene TRBV7-9; D might be TRBD1 or TRBD2, each matching 5 bases. Trimming stripped 4 bases from V and 5 bases from J, with 21 bases between. CDR1 is SEHNR and CDR2 is FQNEAQ in the germline V gene (reference sequence). The length of the CDR3 is 17 residues.

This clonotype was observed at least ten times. CDR3: CASSQVFMGEQYF. CDR3 nucleotide sequence: TGTGCCAGCAGCCAAGTATTCATGGGTGAGCAGTACTTC. V is TRBV3-1 and J is TRBJ2-7; D is unclear. Germline CDR1 is LGHDT and CDR2 is YNNKEL (reference sequence). V was trimmed by 1 base and J by 7 bases, leaving 11 bases between them. The CDR3 has 13 amino acids.

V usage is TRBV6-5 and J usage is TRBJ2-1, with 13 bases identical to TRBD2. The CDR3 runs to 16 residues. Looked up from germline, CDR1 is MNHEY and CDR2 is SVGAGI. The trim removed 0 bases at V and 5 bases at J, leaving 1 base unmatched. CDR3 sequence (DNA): TGTGCCAGCAGTTACTCGGGACTAGCGGGAAACAATGAGCAGTTCTTC. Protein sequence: CASSYSGLAGNNEQFF.

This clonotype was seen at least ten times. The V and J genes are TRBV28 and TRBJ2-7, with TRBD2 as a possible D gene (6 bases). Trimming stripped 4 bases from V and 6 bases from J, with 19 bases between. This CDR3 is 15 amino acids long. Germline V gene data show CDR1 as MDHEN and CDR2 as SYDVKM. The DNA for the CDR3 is TGTGCCAGCAGTTCCCATAGCGGACCCCGGTCCGAGCAGTACTTC. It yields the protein CASSSHSGPRSEQYF.

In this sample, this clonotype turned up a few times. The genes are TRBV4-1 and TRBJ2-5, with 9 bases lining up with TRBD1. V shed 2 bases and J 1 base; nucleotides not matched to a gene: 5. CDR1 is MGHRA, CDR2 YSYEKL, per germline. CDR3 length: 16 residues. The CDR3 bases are TGCGCCAGCAGCCAATTACCGGGACAGGGCCAAGAGACCCAGTACTTC. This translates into CASSQLPGQGQETQYF.

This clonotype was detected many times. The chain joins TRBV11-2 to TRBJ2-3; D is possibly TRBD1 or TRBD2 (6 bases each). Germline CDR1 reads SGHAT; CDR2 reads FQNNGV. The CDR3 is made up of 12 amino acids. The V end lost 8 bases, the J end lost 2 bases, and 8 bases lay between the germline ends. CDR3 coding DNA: TGTGCCAGCCGGGGGCTCACAGATACGCAGTATTTT. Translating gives CASRGLTDTQYF. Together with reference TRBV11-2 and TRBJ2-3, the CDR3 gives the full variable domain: EAGVAQSPRYKIIEKRQSVAFWCNPISGHATLYWYQQILGQGPKLLIQFQNNGVVDDSQLPKDRFSAERLKGVDSTLKIQPAKLEDSAVYLCASRGLTDTQYFGPGTRLTVL.

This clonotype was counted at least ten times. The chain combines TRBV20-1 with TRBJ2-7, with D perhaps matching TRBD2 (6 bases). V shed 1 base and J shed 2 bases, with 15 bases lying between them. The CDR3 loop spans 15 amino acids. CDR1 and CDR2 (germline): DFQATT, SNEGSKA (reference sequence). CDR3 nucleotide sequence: TGCAGTGCTAGAGTGATTAGCGGTAGTCCCTACGAGCAGTACTTC. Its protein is CSARVISGSPYEQYF.